This passage covers 5 T cell receptor beta chains from one sample sequenced in a study of blood T cells in healthy people across ages. The second PCR ran about 6 to 11 cycles with a sample-barcoded 5' primer and J-beta primers. One entry per CDR3 protein results from TCRdb running MiXCR on the 5' RACE reads. In the table there are about 1 million distinct CDR3 sequences, 45% of which are singletons. Sequencing input: blood. These receptors all come from a woman aged 55-69 years in good health.

This clonotype showed up just a few times. The chain carries TRBV12-3 or TRBV12-4 and TRBJ2-3, with 8 bases lining up with TRBD2. The CDR3 extends over 14 amino acids. The V segment lost 7 bases and the J segment 3 bases; nucleotides outside the gene matches: 6. In nucleotides, the CDR3 is TGTGCCAGCACGGGGGGGGGATGGACAGATACGCAGTATTTT. As protein: CASTGGGWTDTQYF.

This clonotype was seen a handful of times. This chain connects TRBV7-6 to TRBJ1-1; 7 bases fit TRBD1. CDR1 is SGHVS and CDR2 is FNYEAQ in the germline V gene. Trimming removed 5 bases from V and 4 bases from J; junction bases left unmatched: 10. This CDR3 spans 15 amino acids. This CDR3 reads CASSQYTGEGTEAFF. The CDR3 bases are TGTGCCAGCAGCCAATACACAGGGGAAGGCACTGAAGCTTTCTTT.

This clonotype has a handful of counts. This chain links TRBV6-5 with TRBJ2-3, with TRBD2 as a possible D gene (6 bases). V was trimmed by 4 bases and J by 2 bases, leaving 13 bases between them. The germline V gene has CDR1 MNHEY and CDR2 SVGAGI. This CDR3 has 15 amino acids. As DNA, the CDR3 is TGTGCCAGCAGTTCCGCCGGGACTGTCACAGATACGCAGTATTTT. This sequence encodes CASSSAGTVTDTQYF.

There are a few counts of this clonotype. V and J are TRBV2 and TRBJ2-7, with TRBD1 matching 7 bases. The V gene's germline CDR1 is SNHLY and CDR2 FYNNEI. The CDR3 has 10 residues. V lost 8 bases, J lost 6 bases, and 1 base stayed unmatched. In DNA form, the CDR3 reads TGTGCCAGCCGGGACAGCGAGCAGTACTTC. Translated: CASRDSEQYF.

The chain links TRBV19 to TRBJ2-4; D not resolved. TRBJ2-7 explains the end of the DNA better; the J call may be wrong. This CDR3 is built from 11 residues. Germline CDR1 LNHDA, CDR2 SQIVND (reference sequence). CDR3 nucleotide sequence: TGTGCCAGTAGTATGTCGTACGAGCAGTACTTC. Translated, it gives CASSMSYEQYF.